There are many counts of the clone carrying this T cell receptor beta chain. As for time point: newly diagnosed GD, antithyroid drugs for less than 3 months. Generation of the TCR library employed RNA extracted from PBMCs. TCR beta libraries were built with iRepertoire HTBI primers and Arm-PCR of CDR3 regions. TCRdb re-analysed the multiplex PCR reads in MiXCR, keeping a single row per CDR3 protein. The sample lists 450,000 to 600,000 distinct CDR3 sequences; roughly 13% were seen once. This sample stems from a study of regulatory T cells in long-lasting Graves disease. V lost 3 bases and J lost 5; bases outside the gene matches: 2. The CDR3 totals 15 residues. CDR1 and CDR2 from the germline V gene are LNHDA and SQIVND (reference sequence). A further study also used this sample, focusing on T cells in Graves' hyperthyroidism and ophthalmopathy.

The sequencing used peripheral blood mononuclear cells (PBMCs), collected at new diagnosis, from a patient treated with antithyroid drugs. This sequence originates from a man aged 25 to 40 with Graves disease. The chain carries TRBV19 and TRBJ1-5; 12 nucleotides align to TRBD1. The CDR3 nucleotides are TGTGCCAGTAGTATGGGACAGGGGGCAGATCAGCCCCAGCATTTT. It specifies CASSMGQGADQPQHF.